This T cell receptor beta chain emerged from a study of T-cell reconstitution after alpha-beta-depleted transplantation in children. Study results and limitations: From newly produced T cells came most of the T-cell counts and diversity one year after transplant. In patients about two months after transplant, alpha-beta T cells reportedly arose from several hundred expanded graft clones.

Concerning this clonotype: Its antigen is unidentified. The junction does not match germline at one end; this may be a read error.

Unique molecular identifiers were incorporated when the TCRbeta library was constructed. Each CDR3 protein is one row after TCRdb ran MiXCR on the PCR reads. The table lists about 200,000 distinct CDR3 sequences, roughly 6.5% of them singletons, with roughly 4.7% in the top ten. In germline, CDR1 is MNHEY, CDR2 SVGAGI. The CDR3 covers 19 residues. The input for sequencing was PBMCs, taken before TCRalphabeta/CD19-depleted stem cell transplant. This receptor was taken from a girl under two years old with combined immunodeficiency, due to receive a stem cell transplant. This rearrangement joins TRBV6-5 to TRBJ2-1; TRBD2 matches at 9 bases. For the CDR3, the DNA is TGTGCCAGCAGTTACTTAAACAGGTGGCCTAGCGGGGCGTACAATGAGCTGTTCTTC. This codes for CASSYLNRWPSGAYNELFF.